These 19 T cell receptor beta chains originate from one sample sequenced in a study of T cell changes during pregnancy in multiple sclerosis. TCRdb's copy holds only in-frame clones and misses some; the assay was immunoSEQ multiplex PCR. In the table there are about 36,000 clones, around nine tenths of which are singletons. The sample was CD8+ T cells from peripheral blood mononuclear cells, taken in the third trimester of pregnancy. The receptors stem from a female donor with multiple sclerosis, enrolled in a pregnancy study.

The rearrangement joins TRBV7-9 to TRBJ1-1, with D unresolved. V lost 6 bases, J lost 5 bases, and 10 bases lay in between. CDR3 length: 12 residues. The germline CDR1 and CDR2 sequences are SEHNR and FQNEAQ (reference sequence). CDR3 protein: CASREAGTEAFF. In DNA, the CDR3 is TGTGCCAGCAGGGAGGCCGGGACTGAAGCTTTCTTT.

The chain combines TRBV6-1 with TRBJ1-5; tentative D call: TRBD1 (5 bases). Trimming took 6 bases from V and 0 from J, leaving 12 bases between them. The CDR3 length is 15 residues. Per germline, CDR1 MNHNS and CDR2 SASEGT. The CDR3, as DNA: TGTGCCAGCAGCCCGGGACTCAATAGCAATCAGCCCCAGCATTTT. Translated: CASSPGLNSNQPQHF.

The chain uses TRBV19 and TRBJ1-5; D gene uncertain. The V and J ends lost 5 bases and 1 base respectively, with 12 bases between them. This CDR3 is 15 amino acids long. CDR1 is LNHDA and CDR2 is SQIVND in the germline V gene (reference sequence). The CDR3 is CASSPILASNQPQHF. In DNA form, the CDR3 reads TGTGCCAGTAGTCCAATACTAGCAAGCAATCAGCCCCAGCATTTT.

The chain recombines TRBV29-1 with TRBJ2-7; D is unresolved. V dropped 6 bases and J dropped 5 bases, with 17 bases sitting between them. From germline, CDR1 is SQVTM and CDR2 ANQGSEA. The CDR3 length is 13 residues. CDR3 sequence reads: CSVHVPPRNEQYF. In nucleotides, the CDR3 is TGCAGCGTCCACGTGCCCCCGAGGAACGAGCAGTACTTC.

The CDR3 DNA is TGTGCCAGCAGCTATCCGACAGGGTACTCGAACACCGGGGAGCTGTTTTTT. It yields the protein CASSYPTGYSNTGELFF. The J gene is TRBJ2-2, the V gene TRBV7-9, with TRBD1 matching over 7 bases. J was trimmed by 0 bases and V by 4 bases; bases with no gene match: 8. The germline V gene encodes CDR1 SEHNR and CDR2 FQNEAQ (reference sequence). CDR3 length equals 17 residues.

The chain recombines TRBV10-3 with TRBJ2-3, with D possibly matching TRBD2 (6 bases). The V and J ends lost 4 bases and 1 base respectively, with 12 bases between them. This CDR3 has 15 residues. Germline V gene lookup returns CDR1 ENHRY and CDR2 SYGVKD. The CDR3 coding sequence is TGTGCCATCAGTGCGGGTTCGGGGGGCACAGATACGCAGTATTTT. Translation: CAISAGSGGTDTQYF.

The chain couples TRBV13 to TRBJ2-7; D perhaps matches TRBD1 (5 bases). Looked up from germline, CDR1 is PRHDT and CDR2 is FYEKMQ (reference sequence). The CDR3 contains 14 residues. With 0 bases removed from V and 7 bases from J, the gap between germline ends came to 13 bases. This chain's CDR3 is CASSLGWGEREQYF. CDR3 DNA: TGTGCCAGCAGCTTAGGTTGGGGCGAACGGGAGCAGTACTTC.

The chain couples TRBV4-3 to TRBJ2-1; possibly TRBD2 for D (6 bases). The length of the CDR3 is 15 residues. Trimming stripped 1 base from V and 2 bases from J, with 9 bases between. CDR1 is LGHNA, CDR2 YSLEER, per germline. The CDR3 sequence: CASSQGTGAYNEQFF. The DNA of the CDR3 is TGCGCCAGCAGCCAAGGGACGGGAGCCTACAATGAGCAGTTCTTC.

This sequence joins TRBV7-8 and TRBJ2-7, with D unresolved. The germline CDR1 and CDR2 sequences are SGHVS and FQNEAQ. The CDR3 covers 14 residues. V lost 2 bases and J 4 bases, leaving 12 bases between the germline ends. In nucleotides, the CDR3 is TGTGCCAGCAGCTTACTTGGAGAAGGTTACGAGCAGTACTTC. Its translation: CASSLLGEGYEQYF.

The chain is built from TRBV7-9 and TRBJ1-2, with D perhaps TRBD1 (6 bases). The CDR3 covers 12 residues. Deletions cut 1 base from V and 10 bases from J, with 10 bases between. The germline gives CDR1 SEHNR, CDR2 FQNEAQ (reference sequence). The CDR3 here is CASSLEGTLYTF. The DNA of the CDR3 is TGTGCCAGCAGCTTAGAAGGGACACTCTACACCTTC.

The chain employs TRBV2 and TRBJ2-7, with D tentatively TRBD1 (6 bases). Germline lookup yields CDR1 SNHLY and CDR2 FYNNEI. The CDR3 covers 14 residues. V lost 4 bases and J 2 bases, leaving 12 bases between the germline ends. Here the CDR3 DNA reads TGTGCCAGCAGTGTTACAGGGTGGCCCTACGAGCAGTACTTC. Translated: CASSVTGWPYEQYF. Full variable domain (outside the CDR3, taken from reference TRBV2 and TRBJ2-7): EPEVTQTPSHQVTQMGQEVILRCVPISNHLYFYWYRQILGQKVEFLVSFYNNEISEKSEIFDDQFSVERPDGSNFTLKIRSTKLEDSAMYFCASSVTGWPYEQYFGPGTRLTVT.

This clone showed up just once. The chain employs TRBV7-6 and TRBJ2-3; 7 bases fit TRBD1. Germline assignment: CDR1 SGHVS and CDR2 FNYEAQ. The CDR3 is made up of 15 amino acids. J was trimmed by 4 bases and V by 3 bases; bases with no gene match: 7. DNA of the CDR3: TGTGCCAGCAGCTTTCTAGGGGGCGCATCAGATACGCAGTATTTT. As protein: CASSFLGGASDTQYF.

The chain recombines TRBV4-2 with TRBJ1-2; D is ambiguous. Germline CDR1 is LGHNA and CDR2 is YNFKEQ. The germline V and J ends were trimmed by 8 bases and 0 bases, with 16 bases remaining between them. This CDR3 has 15 residues. The CDR3 sequence: CASGPRGATNYGYTF. DNA of the CDR3: TGTGCCAGCGGCCCCAGAGGCGCGACTAACTATGGCTACACCTTC.

The rearrangement uses TRBV29-1 and TRBJ1-1, with D possibly matching TRBD1 (5 bases). CDR3 length: 14 residues. Trimming stripped 6 bases from V and 4 bases from J, with 18 bases between. Per germline, CDR1 SQVTM and CDR2 ANQGSEA. The CDR3 coding sequence is TGCAGCGTGGGGGGGTCCAGGGCCCCCACTGAAGCTTTCTTT. This codes for CSVGGSRAPTEAFF.

V gene TRBV2 combines with J gene TRBJ2-7; D not resolved. V gave up 6 bases and J gave up 6 bases, with 9 bases separating them. Germline CDR1 is SNHLY and CDR2 is FYNNEI. This CDR3 has 11 residues. CDR3 loop: CASSLLPEQYF. CDR3 DNA sequence: TGTGCCAGCAGCCTCCTACCCGAGCAGTACTTC.

The rearrangement links TRBV11-2 to TRBJ2-7; tentatively, D is TRBD2 (5 bases). The CDR3 is 16 amino acids. Germline V gene lookup returns CDR1 SGHAT and CDR2 FQNNGV. V lost 1 base and J lost 5, with 18 bases in between. The CDR3 nucleotides read TGTGCCAGCAGCTTAGCCCTAGGGCCGGGGTTCAACGAGCAGTACTTC. Its protein is CASSLALGPGFNEQYF.

CDR3 in DNA: TGTGCCAGTAGCGCGCCGGGACAGGGTCATCAGCCCCAGCATTTT. Protein: CASSAPGQGHQPQHF. This chain joins TRBV19 and TRBJ1-5, with TRBD1 matching 9 bases. J lost 5 bases, V lost 6 bases, and 8 bases had no gene match. The CDR3 loop spans 15 amino acids. Germline V gives CDR1 LNHDA, CDR2 SQIVND (reference sequence).

The genes are TRBV2 and TRBJ1-1; D is unclear. The CDR3 has 14 residues. CDR1 and CDR2 (germline): SNHLY, FYNNEI. The germline V and J ends were trimmed by 8 bases and 6 bases, with 19 bases remaining between them. CDR3 DNA sequence: TGTGCCAGCCCACCCCAGGCGTCCAAGGCTGAAGCTTTCTTT. The encoded protein is CASPPQASKAEAFF.

This chain joins TRBV18 and TRBJ1-2, with no clear D. The CDR3 runs to 14 residues. Germline lookup yields CDR1 KGHSH and CDR2 LQKENI. Deletions cut 3 bases from V and 0 bases from J, with 8 bases between. The CDR3 sequence: CASSPGGANYGYTF. The CDR3 DNA follows: TGTGCCAGCTCACCTGGAGGTGCTAACTATGGCTACACCTTC.